This TCR beta chain originates from a study of T cells after yellow fever vaccination. Study details: SMART-Seq v4 Ultra Low Input prepared libraries from low-cell fractions.

As regards this clonotype: Its antigen is unidentified.

Study-level results: Abundant clonotypes (contaminants from the bulk population) could be present in FACS-sorted repertoires. Clonotypes shared by both compartments, CD4 and CD8, made up a small share.

Template-switching 5'RACE yielded the TCR cDNA; a universal primer site and UMIs were added in the process. One entry per CDR3 protein, called by TCRdb with MiXCR from the 5' RACE reads. The sample includes 340,000 or so distinct CDR3 sequences, about 12% seen only once; the top ten take more than 3%. Trimming shortened V by 5 bases and J by 6 bases, and 10 bases separated the two germline ends. The CDR3 is 12 amino acids. The germline CDR1 and CDR2 sequences are SGHTA and FQGNSA. The chain recombines TRBV7-2 with TRBJ1-1; no clear D gene. The receptor was isolated from a man younger than 35 who received the YFV17D yellow fever vaccine. The sample in question was CD4+ T cells sorted from PBMCs, obtained 15 days after the yellow fever booster vaccination. For the CDR3, the DNA is TGTGCCAGCAGCCTTGGGATCGCTGAAGCTTTCTTT. Protein sequence: CASSLGIAEAFF.